This is a list of T cell receptor beta chains from one sample in a study of early T cells in non-severe SARS-CoV-2 infection. In TCRdb, the 5' RACE reads were re-called with MiXCR into one record per CDR3 protein. The sample shows about 55,000 distinct CDR3 sequences, just under 15% of them seen only once. The sequencing here drew on whole blood, taken at baseline. The receptors stem from an adult who was a healthcare worker with PCR-confirmed SARS-CoV-2 infection or an uninfected control (not recorded which). Each CDR3 is given with its conserved first and last residue. D genes are given only for firm matches. Clone size appears in some rows only: once, few, many, or a class for an expanded clone.

abundance | j_gene | d_gene | v_gene | CDR3aa | CDR3nt
- | TRBJ1-2 | TRBD1 | TRBV18 | CASSPLTGGEDYTF | TGTGCCAGCTCACCTCTGACAGGGGGCGAAGACTACACCTTC
- | TRBJ2-5 | TRBD1 | TRBV29-1 | CSVEPPGTGFIETQYF | TGCAGCGTTGAGCCCCCCGGGACAGGGTTCATCGAGACCCAGTACTTC
many | TRBJ2-1 | - | TRBV7-8 | CASSLWVSTNEQFF | TGTGCCAGCAGCTTATGGGTCAGTACAAATGAGCAGTTCTTC
- | TRBJ1-3 | - | TRBV18 | CASSPSTGNTIYF | TGTGCCAGCTCACCGAGTACTGGAAACACCATATATTTT
- | TRBJ2-1 | TRBD2 | TRBV20-1 | CSARPLAGGLTNEQFF | TGCAGTGCTAGACCTCTAGCGGGGGGGCTAACGAATGAGCAGTTCTTC
few | TRBJ1-2 | - | TRBV28 | CASNPSSELLDWYTF | TGTGCCAGCAATCCAAGTTCCGAACTCCTAGATTGGTACACCTTC
many | TRBJ1-6 | - | TRBV11-2 | CASSLDTLVQSPLHF | TGTGCCAGCAGCTTGGACACTCTCGTACAGTCACCCCTCCACTTT
- | TRBJ2-6 | - | TRBV3-1 | CASSQVAGSSGANVLTF | TGTGCCAGCAGCCAAGTGGCCGGGAGCTCTGGGGCCAACGTCCTGACTTTC
- | TRBJ2-2 | - | TRBV6-5 | CASRLRVTGELFF | TGTGCCAGTCGTTTAAGGGTCACCGGGGAGCTGTTTTTT
- | TRBJ1-4 | - | TRBV6-2/TRBV6-3 | CASGIYSNEKLFF | TGTGCCAGCGGAATTTACAGTAATGAAAAACTGTTTTTT
many | TRBJ2-1 | TRBD1 | TRBV28 | CASGATGAYNEQFF | TGTGCCAGCGGAGCGACAGGGGCCTACAATGAGCAGTTCTTC
few | TRBJ2-5 | - | TRBV4-1 | CASSQDGVEQETQYF | TGCGCCAGCAGCCAAGATGGGGTAGAGCAAGAGACCCAGTACTTC
- | TRBJ2-7 | TRBD2 | TRBV25-1 | CASSDRLAGVQQYF | TGTGCCAGCAGTGACAGACTAGCGGGGGTTCAGCAGTACTTC
- | TRBJ2-2 | TRBD1 | TRBV7-2 | CASSPDRVTGELFF | TGTGCCAGCAGCCCAGACAGGGTCACCGGGGAGCTGTTTTTT
many | TRBJ1-1 | TRBD1 | TRBV5-1 | CASSLTTGGSEAFF | TGCGCCAGCAGCTTGACGACAGGGGGCTCTGAAGCTTTCTTT
- | TRBJ2-3 | - | TRBV6-6 | CASSYSASTDTQYF | TGTGCCAGCAGTTACTCGGCCTCCACAGATACGCAGTATTTT
- | TRBJ1-2 | TRBD1 | TRBV5-1 | CASSSVDRGEHYGYTF | TGCGCCAGCAGCTCGGTAGACAGGGGAGAACACTATGGCTACACCTTC
- | TRBJ2-3 | - | TRBV20-1 | CSARISRHHTDTQYF | TGCAGTGCTAGGATTTCCAGACATCACACAGATACGCAGTATTTT